This entry lists 30 T cell receptor beta chains sequenced from one sample in a study of CD8+ T cells in alopecia areata. Cutaneous lymph nodes were pooled and cells sorted by CD4, CD8alpha, NKG2D, NKG2ACE and more. As the sequencing template, cDNA was produced by extracting RNA and reverse transcribing it. TCRdb keeps only in-frame clones here, not all; method: immunoSEQ multiplex PCR. The sample counts around 20,000 clones, none seen once; the ten largest own roughly 29%. The sample was CD8+ T cells sorted from a lymph node. These receptors originate from a C3H/HeJ mouse with alopecia areata. For the strain, the MHC haplotype given is H2-k.

This clone was seen ten or more times. Mouse gene names apply. The CDR3 extends 4 residues past the end of the read, so its final part is completed from the germline J gene. V gene TRBV13-3 combines with J gene TRBJ2-1; 8 bases line up with TRBD1. V was clipped by 0 bases and J by 2 bases; unmatched bases: 4. The germline gives CDR1 NNHDY, CDR2 SYVADS. This CDR3 contains 16 residues. CDR3: CASSDAGQGHYAEQFF. Partial CDR3 DNA: TGTGCCAGCAGTGATGCAGGACAGGGTCACTATGCT.

This clone was detected only a few times. At residue 12, TCRdb's protein is not the same as the translated DNA, so the protein here was read from the DNA. The genes and germline here are from mouse. The sequenced fragment ends 3 residues before the CDR3 boundary, so the rest is inferred from the germline J gene. The chain has TRBV19 and TRBJ1-6; TRBD1 is a possible D gene (5 bases). TRBJ1-6 is sorted into the ORF group, with uncertain function. Germline assignment: CDR1 FNHDT and CDR2 SITEND (reference sequence). The ends were cut back, 2 bases at V and 0 bases at J, with 6 bases in the middle. This CDR3 contains 15 residues. The CDR3 reads CASSMTDSYNSPLYF. Partial CDR3 DNA: TGTGCCAGCAGTATGACAGATTCCTATAATTCGCCC.

This clone was seen repeatedly, ten times or more. Gene names and germline match the mouse. With the read ending 4 residues before the CDR3 end, the germline J gene is used to fill in that end. The chain links TRBV1 to TRBJ1-2; the D gene is possibly TRBD1 (5 bases). Trimming removed 1 base at V and 3 bases at J, with 6 bases between. Germline V CDR1 and CDR2: NSQYPW, LRSPGD (reference sequence). The CDR3 has 13 amino acids. The DNA read from the CDR3 is TGCACCTGCAGTGCAGTAGGGGACTCC. Translating gives CTCSAVGDS. The whole CDR3 reads CTCSAVGDSDYTF. Looking up the rest from reference TRBV1 and TRBJ1-2 gives the full variable domain: VTLLEQNPRWRLVPRGQAVNLRCILKNSQYPWMSWYQQDLQKQLQWLFTLRSPGDKEVKSLPGADYLATRVTDTELRLQVANMSQGRTLYCTCSAVGDSDYTFGSGTRLLVI.

This clone was detected ten times or more. Gene names are mouse gene names. The CDR3 bases that were read are TGTGCCAGCAGTGATGAACAGGGGGTAAGCTCC. Its protein is CASSDEQGVSS. The CDR3, in full, reads CASSDEQGVSSDYTF. The chain carries TRBV13-3 and TRBJ1-2, with TRBD1 matching over 8 bases. Read sequence stops 4 residues before the CDR3 end, and the germline J gene provides the missing end. The CDR3 is 15 residues long. Germline loops: CDR1 NNHDY, CDR2 SYVADS. The ends lost 0 bases at V and 4 bases at J; junction bases unmatched: 5.

This clone was counted ten times or more. All gene names here are mouse names. Coverage ceases 4 residues before the CDR3 finishes, and the germline J gene fills in the end. This chain uses TRBV16 with TRBJ2-5, with TRBD1 matching 7 bases. Losses at the gene ends were 5 bases for V and 1 base for J; bases not matched to a gene: 0. Germline V CDR1 and CDR2: SGHSA, FRNQAP. This CDR3 region has 13 residues. CDR3 bases read: TGTGCAAGCAGCGACAGGGACCAAGAC. This gives the protein CASSDRDQD. The CDR3, in full, reads CASSDRDQDTQYF. Variable domain in full (rest from reference TRBV16 and TRBJ2-5): NAGVIQTPRHKVTGKGQEATLWCEPISGHSAVFWYRQTIVQGLEFLTYFRNQAPIDDSGMPKERFSAQMPNQSHSTLKIQSTQPQDSAVYLCASSDRDQDTQYFGPGTRLLVL.

This clone showed up many times. The gene names given are mouse names. The read finishes 4 residues shy of the CDR3 end, and the germline J gene is used to complete it. The rearrangement uses TRBV1 and TRBJ2-1, with 8 bases identical to TRBD2. The CDR3 is 14 amino acids. CDR1 and CDR2 (germline): NSQYPW, LRSPGD (reference sequence). The CDR3 bases that were read are TGCACCTGCAGTGCGCCACTGGGGGCGGCT. Encoded protein: CTCSAPLGAA. The complete CDR3 sequence is CTCSAPLGAAEQFF.

This clone was found a few times. Mouse names are used for the genes. Read data end 4 residues before the CDR3 end; the end is taken from the germline J gene. The rearrangement joins TRBV31 to TRBJ2-1; 10 nucleotides align to TRBD2. The CDR3 sequence is 14 residues long. Germline values: CDR1 GKSSPN, CDR2 SITVG. Incomplete CDR3 DNA: TGTGCCTGCTCCTCGGACTGGGGGTACGCT. Encoded protein: CACSSDWGYA. The whole CDR3 region reads CACSSDWGYAEQFF.

This clone has just a few counts. Germline and genes here are mouse. Read coverage stops 4 residues before the CDR3 terminus; the germline J gene supplies the remainder. The chain links TRBV31 to TRBJ1-1; possible D gene TRBD1, 6 bases. V was clipped by 0 bases and J by 4 bases, with 6 bases between them. The CDR3 spans 12 residues. Per the germline V gene, CDR1 is GKSSPN and CDR2 is SITVG. The CDR3 reads CAWSLRGTEVFF. The CDR3 DNA, read in part, is TGTGCCTGGAGTCTCAGGGGCACA. Drawing the rest from reference TRBV31 and TRBJ1-1, the complete variable domain is AQTIHQWPVAEIKAVGSPLSLGCTIKGKSSPNLYWYWQATGGTLQQLFYSITVGQVESVVQLNLSASRPKDDQFILSTEKLLLSHSGFYLCAWSLRGTEVFFGKGTRLTVV.

This clone was picked up a small number of times. Gene names follow the mouse nomenclature. The CDR3 end is not reached by the read, which stops 4 residues before it; the germline J gene fills it in. The rearrangement joins TRBV19 to TRBJ2-3; a weak D match, TRBD1 (5 bases). This CDR3 has 15 amino acids. Germline CDR1 reads FNHDT; CDR2 reads SITEND (reference sequence). Between the trimmed V and J ends, which lost 1 base and 1 base, there was a span of 10 bases. The CDR3 loop is CASSISRGGAETLYF. The covered CDR3 bases are TGTGCCAGCAGTATAAGCAGAGGGGGTGCAGAA. Drawing the rest from reference TRBV19 and TRBJ2-3, the complete variable domain is GGIITQTPKFLIGQEGQKLTLKCQQNFNHDTMYWYRQDSGKGLRLIYYSITENDLQKGDLSEGYDASREKKSSFSLTVTSAQKNEMAVFLCASSISRGGAETLYFGSGTRLTVL.

This clone showed up many times. The listed TCRdb protein conflicts with the DNA translation at residue 12, and the protein shown is translated directly from the DNA. The genes and germline here are from mouse. The CDR3 end falls 3 residues outside the read, so it is completed with the germline J gene. The chain links TRBV29 to TRBJ1-6; TRBD1 might be the D (6 bases). TRBJ1-6 qualifies as an ORF whose function is uncertain. The CDR3 loop spans 15 amino acids. V lost 0 bases and J 7 bases, leaving 10 bases between the germline ends. The germline V gene encodes CDR1 MSHET and CDR2 SYDVDS. The covered CDR3 bases are TGTGCTAGCAGTTTATCCGGGACAAGGAATTCGCCC. It is translated as CASSLSGTRNSP. The full CDR3 sequence reads CASSLSGTRNSPLYF.

Many counts were recorded for this clone. These gene names are mouse names. The read stops 4 residues short of the end of the CDR3; the missing end is completed from the germline J gene. The chain links TRBV16 to TRBJ2-1; 8 bases are a match to TRBD1. This CDR3 region has 15 residues. The V gene's germline CDR1 is SGHSA and CDR2 FRNQAP. Trimming removed 5 bases from V and 1 base from J; junction bases left unmatched: 4. The DNA read from the CDR3 is TGTGCAAGCAGCCCGGGGGACAGGAACTATGCT. This gives the protein CASSPGDRNYA. The full CDR3 is CASSPGDRNYAEQFF.

This clone was recorded at least ten times. The protein in this entry is translated from the DNA; at residue 10 it differs from the protein listed in TCRdb. Gene names follow the mouse nomenclature. The read falls 3 residues short of the CDR3 end, and the missing part is taken from the germline J gene. This chain connects TRBV1 to TRBJ1-6; D call uncertain. TRBJ1-6 is reported as an ORF; its role is uncertain. This CDR3 region has 13 residues. Per germline, CDR1 NSQYPW and CDR2 LRSPGD (reference sequence). V was pared by 4 bases and J by 3 bases, with 4 bases between. The sequenced CDR3 bases are TGCACCTGCAGTGGACACTATAATTCGCCC. Translation: CTCSGHYNSP. The CDR3 as a whole reads CTCSGHYNSPLYF.

This clone was found a few times. Mouse names are used for the genes. The CDR3 extends 4 residues past the end of the read, so its final part is completed from the germline J gene. The chain is built from TRBV17 and TRBJ2-1, with D unclear. V was trimmed by 2 bases and J by 0 bases, leaving 5 bases between them. Germline CDR1 and CDR2: MNHDT and YYDKIL. The CDR3 loop spans 14 amino acids. CDR3 DNA (partial): TGTGCTAGCAGTAGAACAGATAACTATGCT. Translation gives CASSRTDNYA. In full, the CDR3 reads CASSRTDNYAEQFF. Full variable domain (remainder filled in from reference TRBV17 and TRBJ2-1): DTTVKQNPRYKLARVGKPVNLICSQTMNHDTMYWYQKKPNQAPKLLLFYYDKILNREADTFEKFQSSRPNNSFCSLYIGSAGLEYSAMYLCASSRTDNYAEQFFGPGTRLTVL.

This clone has a count of ten or more. Mouse germline and gene names are used. The read halts 4 residues ahead of the CDR3 end, with the missing end drawn from the germline J gene. V is TRBV13-1 and J is TRBJ1-1; unclear D gene. This CDR3 has 11 residues. The germline gives CDR1 NSHNY, CDR2 SYGAGN. Trimming pared 9 bases from V and 0 bases from J, leaving 6 bases between. The sequenced CDR3 bases are TGTGCCACCGGACAGAACACA. Protein: CATGQNT. The CDR3 in its entirety is CATGQNTEVFF.

Note on this clone: The listed genes are named as in mouse. The CDR3 end lies 4 residues beyond the end of the read and is filled in from the germline J gene. The V call is TRBV13-2, the J call TRBJ2-2; TRBD2 is a possible D gene (5 bases). The CDR3 is made up of 14 amino acids. Germline CDR1 reads NNHNN; CDR2 reads SYGAGS (reference sequence). V was cut by 0 bases and J by 2 bases, with 5 bases left in between. The CDR3 bases that were read are TGTGCCAGCGGTGATGACTGGAACACCGGG. Its translation is CASGDDWNTG. The whole CDR3 is CASGDDWNTGQLYF.

There are a few counts of this clone. Genes here carry mouse names. The DNA ends 4 residues before the CDR3 does, and the rest of the CDR3 is filled in from the germline J gene. The rearrangement joins TRBV13-1 to TRBJ2-5; 8 nucleotides agree with TRBD1. CDR1 is NSHNY, CDR2 SYGAGN, per germline. The CDR3 has 13 amino acids. The DNA read from the CDR3 is TGTGCCAGCAGTGATGGGACAGGGGAC. Amino acids: CASSDGTGD. The whole CDR3 sequence reads CASSDGTGDTQYF.

A word on this clone: Gene names denote mouse genes. The read finishes 4 residues shy of the CDR3 end, and the germline J gene is used to complete it. The chain has TRBV13-3 and TRBJ1-1; 7 bases are shared with TRBD1. The V gene's germline CDR1 is NNHDY and CDR2 SYVADS. This CDR3 comprises 13 residues. The junction had 1 base not matched to a gene; V was cut back by 4 bases and J by 1 base. The covered CDR3 bases are TGTGCCAGCAGTCGGGACAGAAACACA. It specifies CASSRDRNT. The CDR3 in its entirety is CASSRDRNTEVFF.

This clone was found a few times. Genes and germline are mouse. The CDR3 goes on 4 residues after the read ends, and that part is filled in from the germline J gene. The chain combines TRBV19 with TRBJ2-1; no reliable D call. The CDR3 covers 12 residues. CDR1 is FNHDT, CDR2 SITEND, per germline (reference sequence). V shed 4 bases and J shed 6 bases, with 8 bases lying between them. The part of the CDR3 DNA that was read is TGTGCCAGCAGTCACGAGGGTGCT. It yields the protein CASSHEGA. The CDR3 reads in full as CASSHEGAEQFF.

This clone came up many times. The gene names given are mouse names. The sequenced fragment ends 4 residues before the CDR3 boundary, so the rest is inferred from the germline J gene. The V and J genes are TRBV13-2 and TRBJ2-3; 9 bases are a match to TRBD1. The CDR3 contains 16 residues. CDR1 and CDR2 from the germline V gene are NNHNN and SYGAGS (reference sequence). V shed 0 bases, J shed 4 bases, and the junction held 6 bases outside the gene matches. Partial CDR3 DNA: TGTGCCAGCGGTGATGCGAGTGGGACAGGGACAGAA. Its translation is CASGDASGTGTE. The whole CDR3 sequence reads CASGDASGTGTETLYF.

This clone has more than one count but fewer than ten. Gene labels here are mouse ones. The read halts 4 residues ahead of the CDR3 end, with the missing end drawn from the germline J gene. This rearrangement joins TRBV13-3 to TRBJ2-5; 8 bases agree with TRBD1. The V gene end was trimmed by 3 bases and the J gene end by 0 bases; junction bases not matched to a gene: 3. This CDR3 has 15 residues. The germline CDR1 and CDR2 sequences are NNHDY and SYVADS. The CDR3 bases that were read are TGTGCCAGCAGTGGGACAGGGAATAACCAAGAC. The encoded protein is CASSGTGNNQD. The full-length CDR3 reads as CASSGTGNNQDTQYF.

This clone was seen a few times. Gene and germline names: mouse. The read finishes 4 residues shy of the CDR3 end, and the germline J gene is used to complete it. The gene calls are TRBV3 and TRBJ2-4; 10 bases agree with TRBD2. Germline trimming cut 2 bases from V and 2 bases from J; bases unmatched to any gene: 4. The CDR3 loop spans 16 amino acids. Germline assignment: CDR1 SNHLY and CDR2 FYNGKV (reference sequence). The CDR3 here is CASSLLGGRVQNTLYF. Incomplete CDR3 DNA: TGTGCCAGCAGCTTACTGGGGGGGCGCGTTCAAAAC.

Turning to this clone: Gene names and germline match the mouse. The read stops 4 residues short of the end of the CDR3; the missing end is completed from the germline J gene. The chain recombines TRBV13-2 with TRBJ2-4; the D gene is possibly TRBD2 (6 bases). CDR3 length: 15 amino acids. With 2 bases removed from V and 0 bases from J, the gap between germline ends came to 10 bases. Germline CDR1 and CDR2: NNHNN and SYGAGS (reference sequence). The sequenced part of the CDR3 DNA is TGTGCCAGCGGTGAGCTGGGGCCTAGTCAAAAC. Protein sequence: CASGELGPSQN. The entire CDR3 protein reads CASGELGPSQNTLYF.

This clone was detected many times. At residue 11, TCRdb's protein is not the same as the translated DNA, so the protein here was read from the DNA. Genes and germline come from the mouse. The CDR3 end lies 3 residues beyond the end of the read and is filled in from the germline J gene. This chain uses TRBV31 with TRBJ1-3; 7 bases map to TRBD1. V shed 3 bases and J 0 bases; nucleotides not matched to a gene: 2. The CDR3 is 14 amino acids. Germline assignment: CDR1 GKSSPN and CDR2 SITVG. This chain's CDR3 is CAWRDRYSGNTLYF. The covered CDR3 bases are TGTGCCTGGAGGGACAGGTATTCTGGAAATACG.

A note on this clone: Gene names follow the mouse nomenclature. The DNA ends 4 residues before the CDR3 does, and the rest of the CDR3 is filled in from the germline J gene. The chain links TRBV13-3 to TRBJ2-1; no clear D. Between the trimmed V and J ends, which lost 1 base and 5 bases, there was a span of 7 bases. CDR1 is NNHDY, CDR2 SYVADS, per germline. The CDR3 spans 13 residues. The CDR3 loop is CASSDRRDAEQFF. The part of the CDR3 DNA that was read is TGTGCCAGCAGTGATAGGAGGGATGCT.

This clone was counted a few times. The gene names given are mouse names. Coverage ceases 4 residues before the CDR3 finishes, and the germline J gene fills in the end. The chain uses TRBV13-2 and TRBJ2-1; 7 bases align to TRBD2. The CDR3 runs 15 residues. Germline assignment: CDR1 NNHNN and CDR2 SYGAGS (reference sequence). The CDR3 region is CASGDTGEGWAEQFF. The CDR3 bases that were read are TGTGCCAGCGGTGATACTGGGGAGGGTTGGGCT.

Concerning this clone: Gene names and germline refer to mouse. The observed sequence ends 4 residues before the CDR3 terminus, with the missing tail filled in from the germline J gene. The V and J genes are TRBV13-3 and TRBJ1-2; 9 bases align to TRBD1. The CDR3 totals 14 residues. The germline gives CDR1 NNHDY, CDR2 SYVADS. J gave up 4 bases and V 5 bases, and 6 bases lay outside the gene matches. The DNA read from the CDR3 is TGTGCCAGCAGGAACAGGGGGCTGGCCTCC. Its translation is CASRNRGLAS. In full, the CDR3 reads CASRNRGLASDYTF.

With regard to this clone: Each gene name is a mouse one. The CDR3 extends 4 residues past the end of the read, so its final part is completed from the germline J gene. The chain has TRBV13-3 and TRBJ2-4; maybe TRBD2 (6 bases). V was clipped by 0 bases and J by 3 bases, with 8 bases between them. Germline V gene sequence: CDR1 NNHDY, CDR2 SYVADS. CDR3 length: 14 residues. CDR3 protein: CASSDGGVQNTLYF. The sequenced part of the CDR3 DNA is TGTGCCAGCAGTGATGGGGGGGTACAAAAC.

This clone was observed many times. Genes here carry mouse names. Sequencing ends 4 residues short of the CDR3 end; the germline J gene provides the rest. The chain has TRBV16 and TRBJ2-3; 9 bases match TRBD2. J gave up 0 bases and V 0 bases, and 1 base lay outside the gene matches. CDR1 and CDR2 (germline): SGHSA, FRNQAP. The CDR3 has 16 amino acids. The CDR3 here is CASSLDLGGSAETLYF. The CDR3 bases that were read are TGTGCAAGCAGCTTAGATCTGGGGGGGAGTGCAGAA.

This clone was seen a handful of times. The gene names given are mouse names. The missing CDR3 end, 4 residues past where the read stops, is filled in from the germline J gene. This chain connects TRBV2 to TRBJ2-3; tentatively, D is TRBD1 (5 bases). This CDR3 comprises 13 residues. Trimming removed 7 bases at V and 3 bases at J, with 11 bases between. CDR1 and CDR2 from the germline V gene are LGHNA and YSYQKL. Here the CDR3 reads CASKPGWAETLYF. The covered CDR3 bases are TGTGCCAGCAAACCAGGGTGGGCAGAA.

There are a few counts of this clone. Gene names follow the mouse nomenclature. The read halts 4 residues ahead of the CDR3 end, with the missing end drawn from the germline J gene. V gene TRBV16 combines with J gene TRBJ2-3, with D hard to call. CDR1 is SGHSA, CDR2 FRNQAP, per germline. Trimming removed 2 bases at V and 0 bases at J, with 6 bases between. CDR3 length: 14 residues. The CDR3 bases that were read are TGTGCAAGCAGCTTACAGAATAGTGCAGAA. It codes for CASSLQNSAE. The CDR3 in full is CASSLQNSAETLYF.